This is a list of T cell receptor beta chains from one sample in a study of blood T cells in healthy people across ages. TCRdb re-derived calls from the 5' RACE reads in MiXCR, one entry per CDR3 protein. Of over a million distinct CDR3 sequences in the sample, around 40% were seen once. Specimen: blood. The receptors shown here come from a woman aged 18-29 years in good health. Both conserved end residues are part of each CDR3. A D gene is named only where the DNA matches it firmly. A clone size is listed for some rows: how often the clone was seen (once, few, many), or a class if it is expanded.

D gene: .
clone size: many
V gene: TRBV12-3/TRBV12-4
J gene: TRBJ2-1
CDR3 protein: CASSSALLGSEQFF
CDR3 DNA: TGTGCCAGCAGTTCCGCCTTACTAGGCAGTGAGCAGTTCTTC

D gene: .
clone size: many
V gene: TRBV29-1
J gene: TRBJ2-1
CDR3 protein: CSGLGGRNEQFF
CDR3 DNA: TGCAGCGGCCTAGGGGGAAGGAATGAGCAGTTCTTC

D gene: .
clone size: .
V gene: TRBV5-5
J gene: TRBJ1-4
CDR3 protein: CASRPDLGGEKLFF
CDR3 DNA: TGTGCCAGCAGACCGGACCTTGGGGGGGAAAAACTGTTTTTT

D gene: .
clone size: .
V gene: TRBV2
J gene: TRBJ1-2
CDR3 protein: CASSEGAVYGYTF
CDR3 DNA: TGTGCCAGCAGTGAGGGGGCGGTATATGGCTACACCTTC

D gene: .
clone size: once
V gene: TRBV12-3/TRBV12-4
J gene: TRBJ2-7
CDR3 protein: CASSLSEVSYNEQYF
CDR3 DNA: TGTGCCAGCAGTCTCTCCGAGGTGTCCTACAATGAGCAGTACTTC

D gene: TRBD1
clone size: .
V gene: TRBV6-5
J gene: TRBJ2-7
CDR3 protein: CASSSIRDRGLYEQYF
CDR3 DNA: TGTGCCAGCAGTTCAATCCGGGACAGGGGGCTTTACGAGCAGTACTTC

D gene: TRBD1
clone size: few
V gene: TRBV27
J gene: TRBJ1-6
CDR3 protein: CASSLDRDRSPLHF
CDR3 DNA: TGTGCCAGCAGCTTGGACAGGGACCGTTCACCCCTCCACTTT

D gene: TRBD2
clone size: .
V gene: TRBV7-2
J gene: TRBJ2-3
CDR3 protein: CACSRLVGGVTDTQYF
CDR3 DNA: TGTGCCTGCAGCCGCCTTGTCGGGGGGGTTACGGATACGCAGTATTTT

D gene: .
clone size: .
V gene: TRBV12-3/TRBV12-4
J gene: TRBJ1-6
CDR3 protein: CASSLTVDSPLHF
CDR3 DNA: TGTGCCAGCAGTTTAACAGTGGATTCACCCCTCCACTTT

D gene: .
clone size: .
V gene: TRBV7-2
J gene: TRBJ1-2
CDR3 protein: CASSQDAGRYTF
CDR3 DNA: TGTGCCAGCAGCCAAGACGCTGGTCGCTACACCTTC

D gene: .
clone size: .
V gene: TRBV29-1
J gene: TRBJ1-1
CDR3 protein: CSVEDTRWGSEAFF
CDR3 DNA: TGCAGCGTTGAAGATACTCGATGGGGATCTGAAGCTTTCTTT

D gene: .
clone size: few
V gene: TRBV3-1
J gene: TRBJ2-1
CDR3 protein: CASSQDGRQYNEQFF
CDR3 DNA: TGTGCCAGCAGCCAAGATGGGAGACAGTACAATGAGCAGTTCTTC

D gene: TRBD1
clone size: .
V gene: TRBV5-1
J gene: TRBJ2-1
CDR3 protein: CASRSTGTGYNEQFF
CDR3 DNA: TGCGCCAGCAGATCTACCGGGACAGGCTACAATGAGCAGTTCTTC

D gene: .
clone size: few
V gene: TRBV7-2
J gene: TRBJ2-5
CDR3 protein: CASSRGRSQETQYF
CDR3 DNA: TGTGCCAGCAGCCGTGGACGGTCACAAGAGACCCAGTACTTC

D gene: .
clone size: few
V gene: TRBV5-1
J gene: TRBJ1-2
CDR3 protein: CASSLGQVSGYGYTF
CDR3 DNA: TGCGCCAGCAGCTTGGGACAGGTATCCGGCTATGGCTACACCTTC

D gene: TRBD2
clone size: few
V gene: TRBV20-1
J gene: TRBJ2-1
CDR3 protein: CSARARLAGLRNEQFF
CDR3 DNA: TGCAGTGCTAGAGCGCGACTAGCGGGGCTTAGGAATGAGCAGTTCTTC

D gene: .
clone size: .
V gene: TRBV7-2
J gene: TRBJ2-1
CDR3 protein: CASSLKSTGSYEQFF
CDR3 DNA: TGTGCCAGCAGCTTGAAATCGACAGGCTCCTACGAGCAGTTCTTC

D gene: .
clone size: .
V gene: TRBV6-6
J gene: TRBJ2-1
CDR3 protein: CASSYPPAVSYNEQFF
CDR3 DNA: TGTGCCAGCAGTTACCCCCCGGCAGTCTCCTACAATGAGCAGTTCTTC

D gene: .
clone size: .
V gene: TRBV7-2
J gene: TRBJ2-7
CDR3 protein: CASSTVGYEQYF
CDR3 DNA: TGTGCCAGCAGTACCGTGGGGTACGAGCAGTACTTC

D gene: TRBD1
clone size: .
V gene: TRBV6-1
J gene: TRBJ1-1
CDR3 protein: CASSAPGQGKTEAFF
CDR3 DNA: TGTGCCAGCAGTGCCCCGGGACAGGGGAAAACTGAAGCTTTCTTT

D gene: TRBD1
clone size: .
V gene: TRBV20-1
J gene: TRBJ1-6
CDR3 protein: CSARVLTPGTGRSSPPHF
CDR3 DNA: TGCAGTGCTAGAGTCCTAACCCCCGGGACAGGGAGAAGTTCACCCCCCCACTTT

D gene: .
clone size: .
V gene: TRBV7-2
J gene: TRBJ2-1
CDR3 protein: CASSSNYYEQFF
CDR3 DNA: TGTGCCAGCAGCTCAAACTACTATGAGCAGTTCTTC

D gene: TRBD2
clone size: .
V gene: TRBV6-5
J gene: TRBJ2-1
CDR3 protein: CASSYSAGRRHEQFF
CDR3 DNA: TGTGCCAGCAGTTACTCAGCGGGGAGGCGTCATGAGCAGTTCTTC

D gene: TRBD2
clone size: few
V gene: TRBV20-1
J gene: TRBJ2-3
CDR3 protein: CSAREGAGGQDTQYF
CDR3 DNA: TGCAGTGCTAGAGAGGGAGCGGGGGGGCAGGATACGCAGTATTTT

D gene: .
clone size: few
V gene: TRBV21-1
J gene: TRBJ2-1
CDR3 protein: CASSSRTGDSYNEQFF
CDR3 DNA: TGTGCCAGCAGCAGCCGGACAGGCGATTCCTACAATGAGCAGTTCTTC

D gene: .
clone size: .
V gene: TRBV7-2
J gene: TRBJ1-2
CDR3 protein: CASSPQGGLVYGYTF
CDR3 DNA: TGTGCCAGCAGCCCACAGGGAGGATTAGTCTATGGCTACACCTTC

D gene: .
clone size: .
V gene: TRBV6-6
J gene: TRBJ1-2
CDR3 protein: CASSYGYGNYGYTF
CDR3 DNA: TGTGCCAGCAGTTACGGCTACGGGAACTATGGCTACACCTTC

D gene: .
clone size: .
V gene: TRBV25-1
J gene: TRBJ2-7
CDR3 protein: CASSEKGDEQYF
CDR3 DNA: TGTGCCAGCAGTGAGAAAGGGGATGAGCAGTACTTC

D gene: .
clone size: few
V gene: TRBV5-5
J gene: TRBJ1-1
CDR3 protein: CASSYYWEMNTEAFF
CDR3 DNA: TGTGCCAGCAGCTATTACTGGGAAATGAACACTGAAGCTTTCTTT

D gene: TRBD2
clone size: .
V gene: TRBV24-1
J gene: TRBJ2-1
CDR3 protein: CATSPKVSGRYNEQFF
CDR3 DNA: TGTGCCACCAGCCCGAAGGTGAGCGGGAGGTACAATGAGCAGTTCTTC

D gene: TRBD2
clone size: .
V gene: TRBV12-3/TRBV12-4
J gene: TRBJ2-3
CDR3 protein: CASKLAGATDTQYF
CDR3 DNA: TGTGCCAGCAAACTAGCGGGAGCAACAGATACGCAGTATTTT

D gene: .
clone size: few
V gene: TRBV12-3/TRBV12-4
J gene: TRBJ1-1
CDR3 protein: CASSWGFQGRSTEAFF
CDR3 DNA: TGTGCCAGCAGTTGGGGATTCCAAGGGAGATCCACTGAAGCTTTCTTT

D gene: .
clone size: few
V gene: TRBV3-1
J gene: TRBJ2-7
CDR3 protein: CASSQVWYEQYF
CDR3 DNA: TGTGCCAGCAGCCAAGTGTGGTACGAGCAGTACTTC

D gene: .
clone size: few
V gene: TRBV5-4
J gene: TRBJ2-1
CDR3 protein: CASSTATGLDEQFF
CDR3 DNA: TGTGCCAGCAGCACGGCTACAGGGTTGGATGAGCAGTTCTTC

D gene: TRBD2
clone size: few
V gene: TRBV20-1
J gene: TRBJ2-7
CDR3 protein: CSARAAPSGSYEQYF
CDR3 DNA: TGCAGTGCCAGAGCGGCCCCTAGCGGGAGCTACGAGCAGTACTTC

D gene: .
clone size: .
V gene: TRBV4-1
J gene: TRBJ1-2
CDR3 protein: CASSPREIQGVGYTF
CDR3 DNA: TGCGCCAGCAGCCCCAGGGAGATACAGGGAGTGGGCTACACCTTC

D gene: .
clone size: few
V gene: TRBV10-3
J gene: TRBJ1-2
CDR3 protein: CAISAKEYGYTF
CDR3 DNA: TGTGCCATCAGTGCAAAGGAGTATGGCTACACCTTC

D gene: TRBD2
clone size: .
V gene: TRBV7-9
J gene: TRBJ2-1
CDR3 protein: CASSLSLPGGWNEQFF
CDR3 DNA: TGTGCCAGCAGCTTAAGTTTGCCGGGAGGTTGGAATGAGCAGTTCTTC

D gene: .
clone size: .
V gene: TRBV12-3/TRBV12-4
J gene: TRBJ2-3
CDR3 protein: CASNAGSTDTQYF
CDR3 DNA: TGTGCCAGCAATGCGGGAAGCACAGATACGCAGTATTTT

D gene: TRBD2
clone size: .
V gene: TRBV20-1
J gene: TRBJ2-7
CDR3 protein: CSARDQSGSYYEQYF
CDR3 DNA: TGCAGTGCTAGAGATCAGAGCGGGAGTTACTACGAGCAGTACTTC

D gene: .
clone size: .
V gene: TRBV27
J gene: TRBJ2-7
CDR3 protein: CASSLYASPHEQYF
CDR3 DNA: TGTGCCAGCAGTTTATATGCCTCACCCCACGAGCAGTACTTC

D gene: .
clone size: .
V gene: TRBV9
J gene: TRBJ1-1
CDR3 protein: CASDRTGSNTEAFF
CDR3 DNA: TGTGCCAGCGACCGCACAGGTTCTAACACTGAAGCTTTCTTT

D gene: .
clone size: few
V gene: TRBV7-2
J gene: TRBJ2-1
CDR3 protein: CASILRTGFPYNEQFF
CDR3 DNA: TGTGCCAGCATCCTACGGACGGGTTTCCCCTACAATGAGCAGTTCTTC

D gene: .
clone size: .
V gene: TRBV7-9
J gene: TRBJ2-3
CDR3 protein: CACDTEAASTDTQYF
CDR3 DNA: TGTGCCTGCGATACCGAGGCAGCTAGCACAGATACGCAGTATTTT

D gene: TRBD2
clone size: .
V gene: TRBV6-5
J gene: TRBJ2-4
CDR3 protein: CVSSYGLAGFVAKNIQYF
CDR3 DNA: TGTGTCAGCAGTTACGGGCTAGCGGGATTCGTAGCCAAAAACATTCAGTACTTC

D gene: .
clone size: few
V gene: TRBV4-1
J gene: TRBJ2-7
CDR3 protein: CASSPSWGPYEQYF
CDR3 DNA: TGCGCCAGCAGCCCAAGCTGGGGCCCTTACGAGCAGTACTTC

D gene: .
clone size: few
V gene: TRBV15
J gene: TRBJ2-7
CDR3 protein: CATSPTSGTPYEQYF
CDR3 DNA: TGTGCCACCAGCCCTACGTCCGGGACACCTTACGAGCAGTACTTC

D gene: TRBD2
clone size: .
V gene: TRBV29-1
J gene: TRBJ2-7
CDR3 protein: CSVQRGSSYEQYF
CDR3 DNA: TGCAGCGTCCAGCGGGGGAGCTCCTACGAGCAGTACTTC

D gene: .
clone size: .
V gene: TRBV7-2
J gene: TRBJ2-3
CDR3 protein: CASSPATSSTDTQYF
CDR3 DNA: TGTGCCAGCAGCCCTGCTACGTCTAGCACAGATACGCAGTATTTT

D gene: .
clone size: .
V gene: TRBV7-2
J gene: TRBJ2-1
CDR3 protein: CASSLSRPPNHEQFF
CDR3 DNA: TGTGCCAGCAGCTTGTCCCGGCCACCCAATCATGAGCAGTTCTTC

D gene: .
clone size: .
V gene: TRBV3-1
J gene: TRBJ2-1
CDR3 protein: CASSHVAGAGNEQFF
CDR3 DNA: TGTGCCAGCAGCCACGTGGCAGGGGCCGGCAATGAGCAGTTCTTC

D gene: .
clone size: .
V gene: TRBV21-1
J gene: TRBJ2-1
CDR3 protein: CASSNRGSEGEQFF
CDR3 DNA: TGTGCCAGCAGCAATAGGGGGAGCGAGGGGGAGCAGTTCTTC

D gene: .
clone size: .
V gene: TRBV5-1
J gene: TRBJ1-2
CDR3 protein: CASSPGTGTQPGGYTF
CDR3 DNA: TGCGCCAGCAGCCCAGGTACAGGGACACAGCCGGGAGGCTACACCTTC

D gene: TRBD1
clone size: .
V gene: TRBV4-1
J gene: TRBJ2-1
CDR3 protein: CASSQDLLEKRDRREQFF
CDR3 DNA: TGCGCCAGCAGCCAAGATTTGTTGGAAAAACGGGACAGGCGAGAGCAGTTCTTC